Below are 14 T cell receptor beta chains sequenced from a single sample in a study of cytomegalovirus exposure and HLA in healthy donors. Libraries were prepared by immunoSEQ multiplex PCR; TCRdb keeps only in-frame clonotypes and omits some of them. The sample has 110,000 to 150,000 clones, roughly 87% seen once. Sample: PBMCs. The receptor set was obtained from a young woman in good health and CMV-seropositive.

The chain carries TRBV18 and TRBJ2-5; 7 bases are shared with TRBD2. Per germline, CDR1 KGHSH and CDR2 LQKENI. The CDR3 length is 13 residues. J was trimmed by 5 bases and V by 2 bases; bases with no gene match: 2. In DNA form, the CDR3 reads TGTGCCAGCTCACCAAGGGGAGGGGAGACCCAGTACTTC. Protein: CASSPRGGETQYF.

The rearrangement uses TRBV16 and TRBJ1-1; TRBD1 agrees at 9 bases. Per germline, CDR1 KGHSY and CDR2 FQNENV. Trimming removed 4 bases from V and 1 base from J; junction bases left unmatched: 10. The CDR3 covers 17 residues. The CDR3 here is CASSRFRDRVSNTEAFF. The DNA for the CDR3 is TGTGCCAGCAGCCGATTTCGGGACAGGGTATCGAACACTGAAGCTTTCTTT.

The V gene is TRBV6-6, the J gene TRBJ2-4; D is perhaps TRBD1 (6 bases). The germline V gene has CDR1 MNHNY and CDR2 SVGAGI (reference sequence). Trimming cost V 0 bases and J 6 bases, with 6 bases left between them. The CDR3 has 13 residues. The chain's CDR3 is CASSYSDRNIQYF. In DNA, the CDR3 is TGTGCCAGCAGTTACTCGGACAGAAACATTCAGTACTTC.

The rearrangement links TRBV4-2 to TRBJ1-1; 8 positions agree with TRBD1. In germline, CDR1 is LGHNA, CDR2 YNFKEQ. V was pared by 1 base and J by 5 bases, with 6 bases of the junction left unmatched. The CDR3 runs 15 residues. The CDR3 is CASSQGEQGGTEAFF. The CDR3 DNA is TGTGCCAGCAGCCAAGGAGAACAGGGGGGGACTGAAGCTTTCTTT.

V and J are TRBV28 and TRBJ2-7; a weak D match, TRBD1 (6 bases). The CDR3 is 14 residues long. Germline V gives CDR1 MDHEN, CDR2 SYDVKM. V lost 5 bases, J lost 0 bases, and 11 bases lay in between. The CDR3 nucleotides are TGTGCCAGCAGTCTGACAGGCGTCTCCTACGAGCAGTACTTC. It codes for CASSLTGVSYEQYF.

The gene calls are TRBV7-6 and TRBJ2-7, with D possibly TRBD1 on 5 matching bases. V shed 4 bases and J shed 0 bases, with 16 bases lying between them. The germline CDR1 and CDR2 sequences are SGHVS and FNYEAQ. The CDR3 has 16 residues. DNA for the CDR3: TGTGCCAGCAGCTCTCCGCCAGGGTCGGGCTCCTACGAGCAGTACTTC. It specifies CASSSPPGSGSYEQYF.

The chain combines TRBV15 with TRBJ1-2, with D possibly matching TRBD1 (5 bases). The length of the CDR3 is 13 residues. Germline assignment: CDR1 LNHNV and CDR2 YYDKDF (reference sequence). Trimming shortened V by 1 base and J by 7 bases, and 10 bases separated the two germline ends. CDR3 sequence (DNA): TGTGCCACCAGCAGAGCCAGGGTGGGTGGCTACACCTTC. This sequence encodes CATSRARVGGYTF.

The V call is TRBV4-1, the J call TRBJ1-1; D not resolved. The CDR3 extends over 13 amino acids. The V and J ends lost 4 bases and 11 bases respectively, with 17 bases between them. From germline, CDR1 is MGHRA and CDR2 YSYEKL. CDR3 bases: TGCGCCAGCAGCCGGAAGGATTTGAGGGAGGCTTTCTTT. This encodes CASSRKDLREAFF.

The gene calls are TRBV6-1 and TRBJ2-3; D not resolved. V was trimmed by 6 bases and J by 4 bases, leaving 14 bases between them. Germline loops: CDR1 MNHNS, CDR2 SASEGT. The CDR3 runs 14 residues. CDR3 sequence reads: CASRPVIGADTQYF. The CDR3 DNA follows: TGTGCCAGCAGGCCTGTCATAGGAGCAGATACGCAGTATTTT.

The V call is TRBV19, the J call TRBJ1-4; D not certain. Germline V lookup: CDR1 LNHDA, CDR2 SQIVND (reference sequence). Trimming removed 6 bases from V and 7 bases from J, with 15 bases in between. The CDR3 has 14 amino acids. As DNA, the CDR3 is TGTGCCAGTAGCACCGAATTGGGAGGTGAAAAACTGTTTTTT. Its translation is CASSTELGGEKLFF.

The chain combines TRBV6-5 with TRBJ1-2; D is perhaps TRBD1 (6 bases). CDR1 is MNHEY, CDR2 SVGAGI, per germline. This CDR3 is 12 amino acids long. V lost 6 bases and J 6 bases, leaving 11 bases between the germline ends. The CDR3 coding sequence is TGTGCCAGCAGGATACAGGGCCATGGCTACACCTTC. It yields the protein CASRIQGHGYTF.

This chain connects TRBV7-2 to TRBJ2-5, with 9 positions matching TRBD2. The J segment lost 2 bases and the V segment lost 2 bases, leaving 6 bases of the junction unmatched. The CDR3 extends over 16 amino acids. CDR1 SGHTA and CDR2 FQGNSA come from the germline V gene. Here the CDR3 reads CASSLRVAGAQETQYF. For the CDR3, the DNA is TGTGCCAGCAGCTTACGAGTAGCGGGGGCTCAAGAGACCCAGTACTTC.

This sequence joins TRBV18 and TRBJ1-1; no reliable D call. The CDR3 sequence is 14 residues long. With 0 bases removed from V and 1 base from J, the gap between germline ends came to 6 bases. Germline V CDR1 and CDR2: KGHSH, LQKENI. CDR3 sequence: CASSPPTGNTEAFF. The CDR3 DNA sequence: TGTGCCAGCTCACCACCGACGGGGAACACTGAAGCTTTCTTT.

This clone is a singleton in its sample. This chain uses TRBV19 with TRBJ2-3, with 13 bases that match TRBD2. V dropped 5 bases and J dropped 5; count of bases not matched to a gene: 10. Germline lookup yields CDR1 LNHDA and CDR2 SQIVND (reference sequence). The CDR3 is 17 residues long. This chain's CDR3 is CASSATGLAGTRDTQYF. CDR3 DNA: TGTGCCAGTAGTGCGACGGGACTAGCGGGGACTCGAGATACGCAGTATTTT. The entire variable domain, with the rest obtained from reference TRBV19 and TRBJ2-3, is as follows: DGGITQSPKYLFRKEGQNVTLSCEQNLNHDAMYWYRQDPGQGLRLIYYSQIVNDFQKGDIAEGYSVSREKKESFPLTVTSAQKNPTAFYLCASSATGLAGTRDTQYFGPGTRLTVL.